This T cell receptor beta chain is drawn from a study of blood T cell repertoires in COVID-19. On the study more broadly: The United States, Italy and Spain supplied acute and convalescent COVID-19 samples.

This clone is a singleton in its sample. Authors' methods: Nucleated cell counts were estimated from reference gene primer amplification. Some clones are missing from TCRdb's copy, which holds only in-frame ones; the method was immunoSEQ multiplex PCR. That table supplies the V and J calls and clone size; D and trimming were determined from the DNA. The data contain roughly 150,000 clones, 85% to 90% of them singletons. V was clipped by 4 bases and J by 4 bases, with 12 bases between them. CDR1 SGHTA and CDR2 FQGTGA come from the germline V gene. This CDR3 comprises 14 residues. The clonotype comes from a man between 18 and 35 years old with COVID-19, enrolled during active disease. The sequencing input was peripheral blood. V is TRBV7-3 and J is TRBJ2-3, with D perhaps matching TRBD2 (6 bases). In nucleotides, the CDR3 is TGTGCCAGCAGCTCAGGGTGGGAGGCAGATACGCAGTATTTT. This translates into CASSSGWEADTQYF.